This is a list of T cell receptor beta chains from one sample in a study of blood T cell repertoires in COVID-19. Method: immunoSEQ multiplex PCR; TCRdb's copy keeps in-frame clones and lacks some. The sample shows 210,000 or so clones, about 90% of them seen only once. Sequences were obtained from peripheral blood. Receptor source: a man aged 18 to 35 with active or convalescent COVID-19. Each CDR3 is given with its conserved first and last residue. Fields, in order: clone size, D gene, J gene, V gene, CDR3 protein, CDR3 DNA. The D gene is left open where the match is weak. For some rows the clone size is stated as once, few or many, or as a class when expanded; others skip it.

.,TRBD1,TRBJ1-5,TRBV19,CASSITGVGNQPQHF,TGTGCCAGTAGCATTACAGGGGTGGGCAATCAGCCCCAGCATTTT
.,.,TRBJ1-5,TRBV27,CASSFRDQPQHF,TGTGCCAGCAGTTTTCGGGATCAGCCCCAGCATTTT
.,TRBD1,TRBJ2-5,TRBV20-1,CSASPVPGGETQYF,TGCAGTGCTAGTCCAGTGCCAGGGGGAGAGACCCAGTACTTC
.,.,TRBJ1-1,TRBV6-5,CASSHPPIAPAFF,TGTGCCAGCAGCCACCCCCCCATTGCGCCAGCTTTCTTT
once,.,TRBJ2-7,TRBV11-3,CASSPVAGADEQYF,TGTGCCAGCAGCCCCGTGGCAGGGGCGGACGAGCAGTACTTC
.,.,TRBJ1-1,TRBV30,CAWSPDVGGTEAFF,TGTGCCTGGAGTCCCGATGTGGGGGGCACTGAAGCTTTCTTT
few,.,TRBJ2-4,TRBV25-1,CASTGGETKNIQYF,TGTGCCAGCACGGGTGGAGAAACCAAAAACATTCAGTACTTC
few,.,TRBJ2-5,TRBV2,CASSDRGGAGTQYF,TGTGCCAGCTCAGACAGGGGAGGGGCAGGGACCCAGTACTTC
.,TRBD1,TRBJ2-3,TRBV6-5,CASSRGQGAADTQYF,TGTGCCAGCAGTCGGGGACAGGGGGCAGCAGATACGCAGTATTTT
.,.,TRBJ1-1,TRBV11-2,CASSLGQVVLNTEAFF,TGTGCCAGCAGCCTGGGTCAGGTGGTCTTAAACACTGAAGCTTTCTTT
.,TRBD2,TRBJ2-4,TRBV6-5,CASSQGLAAIQYF,TGTGCCAGCAGTCAGGGACTAGCGGCCATCCAGTACTTC